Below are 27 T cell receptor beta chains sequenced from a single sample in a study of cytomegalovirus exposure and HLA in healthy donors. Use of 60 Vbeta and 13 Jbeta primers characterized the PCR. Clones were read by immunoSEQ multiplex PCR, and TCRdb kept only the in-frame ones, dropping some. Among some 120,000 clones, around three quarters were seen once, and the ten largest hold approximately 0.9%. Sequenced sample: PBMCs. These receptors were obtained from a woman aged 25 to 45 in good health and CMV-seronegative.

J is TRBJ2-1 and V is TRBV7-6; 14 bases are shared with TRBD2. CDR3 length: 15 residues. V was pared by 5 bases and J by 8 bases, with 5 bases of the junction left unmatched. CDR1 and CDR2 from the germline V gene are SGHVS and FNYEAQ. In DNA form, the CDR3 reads TGTGCCAGCAGCCGAAGACTAGCGGGAGGGGATGAGCAGTTCTTC. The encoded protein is CASSRRLAGGDEQFF.

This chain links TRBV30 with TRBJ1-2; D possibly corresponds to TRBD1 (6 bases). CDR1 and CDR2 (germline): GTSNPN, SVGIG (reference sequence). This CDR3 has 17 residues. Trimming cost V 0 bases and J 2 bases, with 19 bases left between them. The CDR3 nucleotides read TGTGCCTGGAGTGTAATCAGCCCCCGGCAGGGGAACTATGGCTACACCTTC. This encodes CAWSVISPRQGNYGYTF.

The CDR3 sequence: CASSLGTGTGNTIYF. As DNA, the CDR3 is TGTGCCAGCAGCTTAGGGACAGGGACTGGAAACACCATATATTTT. The chain carries TRBV7-8 and TRBJ1-3; 8 nucleotides line up with TRBD1. V was pared by 1 base and J by 2 bases, with 1 base of the junction left unmatched. This CDR3 spans 15 amino acids. Germline values: CDR1 SGHVS, CDR2 FQNEAQ.

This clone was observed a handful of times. The CDR3, as DNA: TGTGCCTGGAGTTACGGACAGGGGTCCTACAATGAGCAGTTCTTC. It encodes CAWSYGQGSYNEQFF. V is TRBV30 and J is TRBJ2-1, with 9 positions matching TRBD1. J was trimmed by 1 base and V by 2 bases; bases with no gene match: 3. CDR3 length equals 15 residues. Germline values: CDR1 GTSNPN, CDR2 SVGIG (reference sequence).

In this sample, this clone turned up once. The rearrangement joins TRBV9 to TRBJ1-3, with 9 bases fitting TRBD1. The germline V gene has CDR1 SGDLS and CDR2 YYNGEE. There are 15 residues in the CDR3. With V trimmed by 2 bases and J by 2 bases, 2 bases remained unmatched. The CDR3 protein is CASSVGQGTGNTIYF. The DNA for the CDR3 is TGTGCCAGCAGCGTGGGACAGGGCACTGGAAACACCATATATTTT. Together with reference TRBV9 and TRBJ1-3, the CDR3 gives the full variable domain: DSGVTQTPKHLITATGQRVTLRCSPRSGDLSVYWYQQSLDQGLQFLIQYYNGEERAKGNILERFSAQQFPDLHSELNLSSLELGDSALYFCASSVGQGTGNTIYFGEGSWLTVV.

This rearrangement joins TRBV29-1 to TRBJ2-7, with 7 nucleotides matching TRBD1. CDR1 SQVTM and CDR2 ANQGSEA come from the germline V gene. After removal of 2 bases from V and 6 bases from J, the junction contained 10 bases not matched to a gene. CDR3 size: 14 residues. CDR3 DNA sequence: TGCAGCGTTGAATGGACAGGATTTCTCAGCGAGCAGTACTTC. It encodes CSVEWTGFLSEQYF.

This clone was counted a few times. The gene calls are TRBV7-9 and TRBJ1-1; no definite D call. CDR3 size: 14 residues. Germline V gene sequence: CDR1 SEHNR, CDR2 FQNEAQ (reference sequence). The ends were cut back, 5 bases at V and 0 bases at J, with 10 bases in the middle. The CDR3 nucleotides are TGTGCCAGCAGCCCAGACTGGGTGAACACTGAAGCTTTCTTT. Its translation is CASSPDWVNTEAFF.

The CDR3 sequence: CASSFTGGELFF. In DNA, the CDR3 is TGTGCCAGCAGCTTTACGGGCGGGGAGCTGTTTTTT. The rearrangement joins TRBV7-7 to TRBJ2-2; D is undetermined. Trimming took off 3 bases at V and 7 bases at J, with 6 bases between the two ends. The CDR3 contains 12 residues. CDR1 is SSHAT, CDR2 FNYEAQ, per germline (reference sequence).

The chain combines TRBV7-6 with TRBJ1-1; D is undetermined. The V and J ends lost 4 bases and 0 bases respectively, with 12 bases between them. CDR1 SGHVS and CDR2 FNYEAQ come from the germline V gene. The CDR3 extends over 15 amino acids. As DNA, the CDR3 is TGTGCCAGCAGCTCTCGGACTGAGATGAACACTGAAGCTTTCTTT. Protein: CASSSRTEMNTEAFF.

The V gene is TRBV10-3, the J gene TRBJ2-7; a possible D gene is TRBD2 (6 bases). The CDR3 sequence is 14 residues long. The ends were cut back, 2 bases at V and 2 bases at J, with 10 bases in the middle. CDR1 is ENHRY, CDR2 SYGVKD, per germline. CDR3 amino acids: CAISEPGGAYEQYF. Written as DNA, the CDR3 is TGTGCCATCAGTGAGCCGGGCGGGGCCTACGAGCAGTACTTC.

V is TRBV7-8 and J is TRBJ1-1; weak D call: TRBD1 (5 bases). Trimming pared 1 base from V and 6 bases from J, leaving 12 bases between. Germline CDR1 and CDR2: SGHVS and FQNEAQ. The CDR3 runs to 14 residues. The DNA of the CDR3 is TGTGCCAGCAGCTTAGTCCAGGGTAGGGCTGAAGCTTTCTTT. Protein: CASSLVQGRAEAFF.

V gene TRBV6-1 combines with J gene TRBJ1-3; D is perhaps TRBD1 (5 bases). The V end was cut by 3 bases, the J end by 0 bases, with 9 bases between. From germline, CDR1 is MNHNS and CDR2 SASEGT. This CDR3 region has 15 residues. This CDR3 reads CASSDWDFSGNTIYF. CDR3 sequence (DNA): TGTGCCAGCAGTGATTGGGACTTCTCTGGAAACACCATATATTTT.

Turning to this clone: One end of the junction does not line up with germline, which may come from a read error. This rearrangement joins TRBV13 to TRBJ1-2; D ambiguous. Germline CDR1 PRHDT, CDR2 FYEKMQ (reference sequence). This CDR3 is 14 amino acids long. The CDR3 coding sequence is TGTGCCAGCAGCCTAGGATCAGGAAACTATGGCTACACCTTC. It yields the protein CASSLGSGNYGYTF.

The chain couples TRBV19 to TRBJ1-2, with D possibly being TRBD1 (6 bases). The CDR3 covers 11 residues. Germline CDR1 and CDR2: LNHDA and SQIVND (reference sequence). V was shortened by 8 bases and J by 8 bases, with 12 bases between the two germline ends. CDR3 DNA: TGTGCCAGTGGCGACAGGTCAGGCTACACCTTC. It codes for CASGDRSGYTF.

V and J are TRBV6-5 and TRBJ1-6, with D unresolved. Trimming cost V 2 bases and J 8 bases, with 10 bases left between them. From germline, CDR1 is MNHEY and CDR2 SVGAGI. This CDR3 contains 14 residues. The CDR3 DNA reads TGTGCCAGCAGTTACCGACTGCCTGATTCACCCCTCCACTTT. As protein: CASSYRLPDSPLHF.

CDR3: CASSYGQGAHEQYF. As DNA, the CDR3 is TGTGCCAGCAGTTACGGGCAGGGGGCCCACGAGCAGTACTTC. V and J are TRBV6-5 and TRBJ2-7, with 8 bases matching TRBD1. Germline CDR1 is MNHEY and CDR2 is SVGAGI. This CDR3 contains 14 residues. Losses at the gene ends were 2 bases for V and 5 bases for J; bases not matched to a gene: 5.

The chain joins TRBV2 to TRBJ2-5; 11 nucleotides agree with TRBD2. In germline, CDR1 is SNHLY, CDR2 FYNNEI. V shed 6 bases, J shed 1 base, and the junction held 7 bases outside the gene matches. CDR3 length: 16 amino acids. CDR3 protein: CASSELAGEFQETQYF. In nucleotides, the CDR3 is TGTGCCAGCAGCGAACTAGCGGGGGAGTTCCAAGAGACCCAGTACTTC.

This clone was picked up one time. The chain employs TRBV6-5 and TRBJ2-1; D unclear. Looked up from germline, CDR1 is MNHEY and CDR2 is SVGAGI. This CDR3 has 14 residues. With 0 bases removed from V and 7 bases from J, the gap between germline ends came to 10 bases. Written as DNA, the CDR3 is TGTGCCAGCAGTTACTCGTCTAGTAGGAATGAGCAGTTCTTC. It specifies CASSYSSSRNEQFF.

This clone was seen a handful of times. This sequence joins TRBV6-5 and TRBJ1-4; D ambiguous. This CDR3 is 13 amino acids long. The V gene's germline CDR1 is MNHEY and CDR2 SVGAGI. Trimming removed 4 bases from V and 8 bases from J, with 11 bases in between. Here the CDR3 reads CASSLMAGEKLFF. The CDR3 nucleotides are TGTGCCAGCAGTTTAATGGCCGGGGAAAAACTGTTTTTT.

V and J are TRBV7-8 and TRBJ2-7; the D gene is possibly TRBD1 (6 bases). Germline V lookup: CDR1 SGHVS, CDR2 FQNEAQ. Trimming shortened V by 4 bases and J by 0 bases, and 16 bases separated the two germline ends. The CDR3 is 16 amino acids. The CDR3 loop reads CASSWPRQGTSYEQYF. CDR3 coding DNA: TGTGCCAGCAGCTGGCCCCGGCAGGGGACCTCCTACGAGCAGTACTTC.

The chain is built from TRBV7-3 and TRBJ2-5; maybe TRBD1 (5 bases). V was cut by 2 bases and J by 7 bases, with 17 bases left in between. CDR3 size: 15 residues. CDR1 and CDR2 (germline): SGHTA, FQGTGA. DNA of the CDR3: TGTGCCAGCAGCTTAGGGCTGCAGGGCGTGGGGACCCAGTACTTC. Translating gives CASSLGLQGVGTQYF.

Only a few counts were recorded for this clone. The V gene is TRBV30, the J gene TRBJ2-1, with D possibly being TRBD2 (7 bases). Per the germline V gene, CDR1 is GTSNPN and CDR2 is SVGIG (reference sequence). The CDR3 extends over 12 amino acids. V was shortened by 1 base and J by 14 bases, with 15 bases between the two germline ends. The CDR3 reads CAWSDIGGGKFF. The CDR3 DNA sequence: TGTGCCTGGAGTGACATTGGGGGGGGCAAGTTCTTC.

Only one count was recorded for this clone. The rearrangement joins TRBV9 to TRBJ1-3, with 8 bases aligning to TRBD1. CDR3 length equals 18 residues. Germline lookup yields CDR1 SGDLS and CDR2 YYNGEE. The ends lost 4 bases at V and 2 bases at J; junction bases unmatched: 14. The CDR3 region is CASSKNPDRGMTGNTIYF. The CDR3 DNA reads TGTGCCAGCAGCAAAAACCCCGACAGGGGAATGACTGGAAACACCATATATTTT.

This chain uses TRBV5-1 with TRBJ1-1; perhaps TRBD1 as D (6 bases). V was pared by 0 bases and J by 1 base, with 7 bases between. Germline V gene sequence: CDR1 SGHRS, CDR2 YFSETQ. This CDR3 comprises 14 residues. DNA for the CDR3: TGCGCCAGCAGCTTGGGACAGGAGAACACTGAAGCTTTCTTT. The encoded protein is CASSLGQENTEAFF.

CDR3 protein: CAWSQGGLSEAFF. The CDR3 DNA follows: TGTGCCTGGAGTCAGGGGGGCTTGTCTGAAGCTTTCTTT. V gene TRBV30 combines with J gene TRBJ1-1; 7 bases map to TRBD1. Germline loops: CDR1 GTSNPN, CDR2 SVGIG (reference sequence). The junction had 6 bases not matched to a gene; V was cut back by 2 bases and J by 6 bases. CDR3 size: 13 residues.

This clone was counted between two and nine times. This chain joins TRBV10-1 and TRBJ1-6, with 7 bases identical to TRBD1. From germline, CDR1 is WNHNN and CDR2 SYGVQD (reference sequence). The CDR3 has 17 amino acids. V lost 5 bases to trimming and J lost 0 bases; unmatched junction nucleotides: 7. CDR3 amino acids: CASSSGTDSSYNSPLHF. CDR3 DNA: TGCGCCAGCAGTTCCGGGACAGACAGCTCCTATAATTCACCCCTCCACTTT.

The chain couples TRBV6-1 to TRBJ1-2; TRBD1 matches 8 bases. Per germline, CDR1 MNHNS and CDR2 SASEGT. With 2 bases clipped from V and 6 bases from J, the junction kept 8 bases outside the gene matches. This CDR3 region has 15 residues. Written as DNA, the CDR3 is TGTGCCAGCAGTGAAATATTGGGACAGGTTGATGGCTACACCTTC. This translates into CASSEILGQVDGYTF.